This T cell receptor beta chain was sequenced during a study of Ad26.COV2.S vaccination and SARS-CoV-2 variants. A word on this clone: Its antigen is unidentified.

As to treatment: around 19 received Ad26.COV2.S at low or high dose, single or two shots; 5 received placebo; per-sample allocation not given. Sampling was performed 63 days after the first vaccine or placebo injection. Trimming took 0 bases from V and 4 from J; bases not matched to a gene: 3. Germline-derived CDR1 and CDR2 are SGHRS and YFSETQ. The CDR3 spans 15 residues. Study-wide results and caveats: After vaccination, substantial breadth of spike-specific CD8+ and CD4+ responses was reported.

The assay was immunoSEQ multiplex PCR, and TCRdb's table has in-frame clones only and misses some. Of about 320,000 clones detected, about 86% appear once; the ten largest clones hold 1.9%. The receptor was isolated from a person aged 18-65 years who received the Ad26.COV2.S COVID-19 vaccine or a placebo. The source material was peripheral blood, sampled in a trial of Ad26.COV2.S vaccine versus placebo. V and J are TRBV5-1 and TRBJ2-2, with 7 bases aligning to TRBD1. CDR3 amino acids: CASSLGTGSTGELFF. CDR3 DNA sequence: TGCGCCAGCAGCTTGGGGACAGGTAGCACCGGGGAGCTGTTTTTT.